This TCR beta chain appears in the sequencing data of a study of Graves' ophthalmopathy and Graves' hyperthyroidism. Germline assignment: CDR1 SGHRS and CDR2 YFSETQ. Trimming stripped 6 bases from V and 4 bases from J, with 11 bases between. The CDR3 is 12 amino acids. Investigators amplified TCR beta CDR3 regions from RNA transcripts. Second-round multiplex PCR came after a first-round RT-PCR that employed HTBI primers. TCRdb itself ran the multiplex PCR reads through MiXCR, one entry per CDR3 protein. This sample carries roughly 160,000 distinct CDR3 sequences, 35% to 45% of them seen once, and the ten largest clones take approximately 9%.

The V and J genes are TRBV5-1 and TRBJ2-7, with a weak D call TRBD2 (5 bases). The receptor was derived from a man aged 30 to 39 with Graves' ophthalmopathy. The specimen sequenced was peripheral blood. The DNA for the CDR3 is TGCGCCAGCACCCTGACGGGATACGAGCAGTACTTC. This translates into CASTLTGYEQYF.